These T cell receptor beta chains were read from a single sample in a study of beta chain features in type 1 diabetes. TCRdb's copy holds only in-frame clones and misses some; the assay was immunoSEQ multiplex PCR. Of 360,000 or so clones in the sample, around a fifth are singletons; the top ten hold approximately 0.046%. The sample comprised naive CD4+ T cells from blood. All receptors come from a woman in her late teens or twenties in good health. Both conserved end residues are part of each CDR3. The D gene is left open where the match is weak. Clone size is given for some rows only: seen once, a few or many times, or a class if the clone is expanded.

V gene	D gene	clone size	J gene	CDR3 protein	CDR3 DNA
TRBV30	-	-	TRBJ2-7	CAWSVSDEQYF	TGTGCCTGGAGTGTTTCGGACGAGCAGTACTTC
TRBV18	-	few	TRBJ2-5	CASSDGSVRTQYF	TGTGCCAGCTCAGACGGGTCGGTGCGGACCCAGTACTTC
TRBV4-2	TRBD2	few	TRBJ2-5	CASSQENLAGGETQYF	TGTGCCAGCAGCCAAGAGAATCTAGCGGGAGGAGAGACCCAGTACTTC
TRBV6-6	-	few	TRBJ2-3	CASSPITDTQYF	TGTGCCAGCAGTCCCATCACAGATACGCAGTATTTT
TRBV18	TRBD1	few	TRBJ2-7	CASSQTGMDEQYF	TGTGCCAGCTCTCAGACAGGGATGGACGAGCAGTACTTC
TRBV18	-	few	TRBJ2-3	CASSPTRGEDTQYF	TGTGCCAGCTCACCAACCAGAGGCGAGGATACGCAGTATTTT
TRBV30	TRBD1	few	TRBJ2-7	CAWSSGTVDEQYF	TGTGCCTGGAGTTCAGGGACAGTCGACGAGCAGTACTTC
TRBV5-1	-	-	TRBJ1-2	CASSLLGDGDGYTF	TGCGCCAGCAGCTTGTTAGGGGATGGGGATGGCTACACCTTC
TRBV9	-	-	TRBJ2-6	CASSPNSGANVLTF	TGTGCCAGCAGCCCTAACTCTGGGGCCAACGTCCTGACTTTC
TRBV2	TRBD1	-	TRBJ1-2	CASSEDGTGQGYTF	TGTGCCAGCAGTGAAGATGGGACAGGGCAAGGCTACACCTTC
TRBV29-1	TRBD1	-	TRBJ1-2	CSVQTPTGNYGYTF	TGCAGCGTTCAAACTCCGACAGGGAACTATGGCTACACCTTC
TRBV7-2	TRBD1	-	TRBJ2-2	CASTNLRDRGTGELFF	TGTGCCAGCACCAACCTCCGGGACAGGGGGACCGGGGAGCTGTTTTTT
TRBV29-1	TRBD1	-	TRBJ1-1	CSVEPRGRTEAFF	TGCAGCGTTGAACCCAGGGGGAGGACTGAAGCTTTCTTT
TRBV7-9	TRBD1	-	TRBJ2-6	CASSSGQGSSSGANVLTF	TGTGCCAGCAGCTCGGGACAGGGGTCGTCCTCTGGGGCCAACGTCCTGACTTTC
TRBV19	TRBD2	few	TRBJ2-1	CASTHWGGSDEQFF	TGTGCCAGTACCCACTGGGGCGGGAGTGATGAGCAGTTCTTC